This T cell receptor (beta chain) was observed in a study of neurological immune-mediated disorders. At least ten counts were recorded for this clonotype. Sequence at one end of the junction differs from germline and may be a read error. This CDR3 is 14 amino acids long. Germline V gene data show CDR1 as DFQATT and CDR2 as SNEGSKA (reference sequence). The cDNA came from 5'RACE with 10-nucleotide random UMIs. In each sequencing run, over 180 million TCR-beta sequences were generated from 15-18 subjects. In TCRdb, the 5' RACE reads were re-called with MiXCR into one record per CDR3 protein. The table lists about 59,000 distinct CDR3 sequences, roughly 13% of them singletons.

Material: PBMCs. The rearrangement uses TRBV20-1 and TRBJ1-1; D possibly corresponds to TRBD1 (6 bases). The sequence was collected from a woman aged 55-75 years with HTLV-1-associated myelopathy (HAM/TSP). The CDR3 reads CSAGEGGPGTEAFF. CDR3 coding DNA: TGCAGTGCTGGAGAAGGGGGGCCGGGGACTGAAGCTTTCTTT.